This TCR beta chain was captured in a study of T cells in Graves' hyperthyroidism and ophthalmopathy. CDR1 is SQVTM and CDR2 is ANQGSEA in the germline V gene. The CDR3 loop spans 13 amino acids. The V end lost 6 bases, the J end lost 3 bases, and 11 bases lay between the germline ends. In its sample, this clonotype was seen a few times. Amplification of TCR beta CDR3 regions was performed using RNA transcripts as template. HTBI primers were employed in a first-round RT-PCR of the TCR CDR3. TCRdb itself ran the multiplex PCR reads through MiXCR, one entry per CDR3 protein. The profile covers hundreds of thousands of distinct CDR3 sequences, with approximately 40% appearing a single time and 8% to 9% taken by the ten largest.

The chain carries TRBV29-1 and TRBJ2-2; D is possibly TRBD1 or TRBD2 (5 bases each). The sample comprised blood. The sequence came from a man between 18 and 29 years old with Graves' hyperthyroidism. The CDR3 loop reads CSVRDPDTGELFF. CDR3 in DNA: TGCAGCGTCCGGGACCCCGACACCGGGGAGCTGTTTTTT.